These T cell receptor beta chains were read from a single sample in a study of chemoradiotherapy in HPV16-positive cancers. Sequencing used immunoSEQ multiplex PCR; TCRdb keeps in-frame clones, though not all of them. The table includes about 17,000 clones, 85% to 95% detected once. The sample was blood, taken from a patient who underwent chemoradiotherapy. Receptors originate from a human donor with HPV-associated anogenital cancer. Both conserved end residues are part of each CDR3. The order of the fields is D gene, J gene, V gene, clone size, CDR3 DNA, CDR3 protein. D genes are given only for firm matches. Rows may omit the clone size; those that give it use once, few, many or a size class.

d_gene: .; j_gene: TRBJ2-7; v_gene: TRBV5-1; abundance: few; CDR3nt: TGCGCCAGCAGCTTGAACAGGCAGAAACCAGACTCCTACGAGCAGTACTTC; CDR3aa: CASSLNRQKPDSYEQYF
d_gene: .; j_gene: TRBJ1-5; v_gene: TRBV7-6; abundance: .; CDR3nt: TGTGCCAGCAGCCGTGATTGGGCAGGCAACAATCAGCCCCAGCATTTT; CDR3aa: CASSRDWAGNNQPQHF
d_gene: .; j_gene: TRBJ1-1; v_gene: TRBV29-1; abundance: few; CDR3nt: TGCAGCGTCGCCGGACAGCAGGGAGCTTTCTTT; CDR3aa: CSVAGQQGAFF
d_gene: .; j_gene: TRBJ1-4; v_gene: TRBV5-6; abundance: .; CDR3nt: TGTGCCAGCAGGAGACAGGCGGGTAATGAAAAACTGTTTTTT; CDR3aa: CASRRQAGNEKLFF
d_gene: TRBD2; j_gene: TRBJ2-3; v_gene: TRBV18; abundance: once; CDR3nt: TGTGCCAGCTCACCCCAGGTCGGGACTAGTGAAGCGTTT; CDR3aa: CASSPQVGTSEAF
d_gene: .; j_gene: TRBJ2-2; v_gene: TRBV2; abundance: .; CDR3nt: TGTGCCAGCAGTGGTGGGGGGACAAACACCGGGGAGCTGTTTTTT; CDR3aa: CASSGGGTNTGELFF
d_gene: .; j_gene: TRBJ1-2; v_gene: TRBV14; abundance: .; CDR3nt: TGTGCCAGTAGTGGACGAAACTATGGCTACACCTTC; CDR3aa: CASSGRNYGYTF
d_gene: .; j_gene: TRBJ2-3; v_gene: TRBV6-1; abundance: .; CDR3nt: TGTGCCAGCAGTGACCGGGGTCCTCCCCCAGATACGCAGTATTTT; CDR3aa: CASSDRGPPPDTQYF
d_gene: .; j_gene: TRBJ1-1; v_gene: TRBV27; abundance: .; CDR3nt: TGTGCCAGCAGTTTAACGCGGGTGAACACTGAAGCTTTCTTT; CDR3aa: CASSLTRVNTEAFF
d_gene: .; j_gene: TRBJ2-5; v_gene: TRBV27; abundance: .; CDR3nt: TGTGCCAGCAGTTTATTAGGAGAGACCCAGTACTTC; CDR3aa: CASSLLGETQYF
d_gene: .; j_gene: TRBJ2-2; v_gene: TRBV11-3; abundance: .; CDR3nt: TGTGCCAGCAGCTCCTCTCATGTGGGCACCGGGGAGCTGTTTTTT; CDR3aa: CASSSSHVGTGELFF
d_gene: .; j_gene: TRBJ1-4; v_gene: TRBV7-8; abundance: .; CDR3nt: TGTGCCAGCAGCCCACCTCAGGGGCCGACTAATGAAAAACTGTTTTTT; CDR3aa: CASSPPQGPTNEKLFF
d_gene: TRBD2; j_gene: TRBJ2-3; v_gene: TRBV4-1; abundance: .; CDR3nt: TGCGCCAGCAGCCAAGCGGAGCGGGGTCACACAGATACGCAGTATTTT; CDR3aa: CASSQAERGHTDTQYF
d_gene: .; j_gene: TRBJ1-2; v_gene: TRBV5-8; abundance: .; CDR3nt: TGTGCCAGCAGCTTGGGGTGGGCAGCGAAAGCTAACTATGGCTACACCTTC; CDR3aa: CASSLGWAAKANYGYTF
d_gene: TRBD2; j_gene: TRBJ2-1; v_gene: TRBV6-1; abundance: .; CDR3nt: TGTGCCAGCAGGGACACTAGCGGGGTCCGCAATGAGCAGTTCTTC; CDR3aa: CASRDTSGVRNEQFF
d_gene: .; j_gene: TRBJ1-2; v_gene: TRBV27; abundance: .; CDR3nt: TGTGCCAGCAGTCCGAGGGCAGACTATGGCTACACCTTC; CDR3aa: CASSPRADYGYTF
d_gene: TRBD1; j_gene: TRBJ1-1; v_gene: TRBV19; abundance: .; CDR3nt: TGTGCCATACAGGGGTGGAATGAAGCTTTCTTT; CDR3aa: CAIQGWNEAFF
d_gene: TRBD2; j_gene: TRBJ2-1; v_gene: TRBV5-1; abundance: .; CDR3nt: TGCGCCAGCAGCTTCCAGCCTAGCGGGGAAAATGAGCAGTTCTTC; CDR3aa: CASSFQPSGENEQFF
d_gene: .; j_gene: TRBJ1-2; v_gene: TRBV12-5; abundance: .; CDR3nt: TGTGCTAGTGGTTTGCCTAATAGCTACACCTTC; CDR3aa: CASGLPNSYTF
d_gene: .; j_gene: TRBJ1-2; v_gene: TRBV7-9; abundance: .; CDR3nt: TGTGCCAGCAGCTCTATTGGGATAAAAAACTATGGCTACACCTTC; CDR3aa: CASSSIGIKNYGYTF
d_gene: .; j_gene: TRBJ1-5; v_gene: TRBV29-1; abundance: .; CDR3nt: TGCAGCGTTGCACCGGGTAGCAATCAGCCCCAGCATTTT; CDR3aa: CSVAPGSNQPQHF
d_gene: .; j_gene: TRBJ2-3; v_gene: TRBV5-1; abundance: .; CDR3nt: TGCGCCAGCAAATTCGCGGGGGCTAGCACAGATACGCAGTATTTT; CDR3aa: CASKFAGASTDTQYF
d_gene: .; j_gene: TRBJ1-1; v_gene: TRBV5-1; abundance: .; CDR3nt: TGCGCCAGCAGCTTATTATGGGCCGACATGAACACTGAAGCTTTCTTT; CDR3aa: CASSLLWADMNTEAFF
d_gene: TRBD1; j_gene: TRBJ1-5; v_gene: TRBV19; abundance: .; CDR3nt: TGTGCCAGTAGTCCGGGACAGGGAGGTCAGCCCCAGCATTTT; CDR3aa: CASSPGQGGQPQHF
d_gene: .; j_gene: TRBJ1-2; v_gene: TRBV9; abundance: .; CDR3nt: TGTGCCAGCAGCGTAGGCAGGGCAAACTATGGCTACACCTTC; CDR3aa: CASSVGRANYGYTF
d_gene: .; j_gene: TRBJ1-1; v_gene: TRBV19; abundance: .; CDR3nt: TGTGCCAGTAGTATAAACCACCGACAGAAGTGGCAGGGGACTGAAGCTTTCTTT; CDR3aa: CASSINHRQKWQGTEAFF
d_gene: .; j_gene: TRBJ1-2; v_gene: TRBV30; abundance: .; CDR3nt: TGTGCCTGGAGTGCGGGAGGGATTAGTTCAAGCTATGGCTACACCTTC; CDR3aa: CAWSAGGISSSYGYTF
d_gene: .; j_gene: TRBJ1-1; v_gene: TRBV30; abundance: .; CDR3nt: TGTGCCTGGAAAAAGGCTGCAGCTGAAGCTTTCTTT; CDR3aa: CAWKKAAAEAFF
d_gene: TRBD2; j_gene: TRBJ2-3; v_gene: TRBV18; abundance: .; CDR3nt: TGTGCCAGACTAAGGACTAGCGGGGGGGTGATGACTGATACGCAGTATTTT; CDR3aa: CARLRTSGGVMTDTQYF
d_gene: TRBD1; j_gene: TRBJ1-2; v_gene: TRBV19; abundance: .; CDR3nt: TGTGCCAGTAGTATCGGGCCGGGACAGGGGTATGGCTACACCTTC; CDR3aa: CASSIGPGQGYGYTF